The 27 T cell receptor beta chains listed next were all sequenced from one sample in a study of CD8 T cells in Susac syndrome. RNA amounts of about 0.5 to 1 ug underwent reverse transcription with random hexamers. TCRdb re-analysed the immunoSEQ multiplex PCR reads in MiXCR, keeping a single row per CDR3 protein. The repertoire consists of about 69,000 distinct CDR3 sequences, with about 95% occurring once and the leading ten covering approximately 0.25%. The sample taken for sequencing was CD8+ T cells from PBMCs. These receptors came from a human donor in good health.

V usage is TRBV28 and J usage is TRBJ2-7; 7 nucleotides match TRBD2. Per germline, CDR1 MDHEN and CDR2 SYDVKM. This CDR3 spans 14 amino acids. After removal of 2 bases from V and 5 bases from J, the junction contained 6 bases not matched to a gene. The CDR3 spells CASSLAGEYNEQYV. The CDR3 nucleotides read TGTGCCAGCAGTTTAGCGGGGGAGTATAACGAGCAGTACGTC.

CDR3: CASSMSEYTEAFF. The CDR3 DNA is TGTGCCAGTAGTATGTCGGAGTACACTGAAGCTTTCTTT. The rearrangement links TRBV19 to TRBJ1-1; D call uncertain. Germline V gives CDR1 LNHDA, CDR2 SQIVND (reference sequence). This CDR3 has 13 residues. The ends were cut back, 3 bases at V and 3 bases at J, with 8 bases in the middle. The full variable domain, its missing parts supplied by reference TRBV19 and TRBJ1-1, is DGGITQSPKYLFRKEGQNVTLSCEQNLNHDAMYWYRQDPGQGLRLIYYSQIVNDFQKGDIAEGYSVSREKKESFPLTVTSAQKNPTAFYLCASSMSEYTEAFFGQGTRLTVV.

The chain recombines TRBV15 with TRBJ2-3; no reliable D call. From germline, CDR1 is LNHNV and CDR2 YYDKDF (reference sequence). V shed 0 bases and J shed 2 bases, with 6 bases lying between them. There are 14 residues in the CDR3. CDR3 region: CATSREGTTDTQYF. The CDR3, as DNA: TGTGCCACCAGCAGAGAGGGCACCACAGATACGCAGTATTTT.

This chain links TRBV5-6 with TRBJ2-2; tentative D call: TRBD1 (6 bases). The CDR3 is 16 residues long. Germline V gene lookup returns CDR1 SGHDT and CDR2 YYEEEE. Trimming removed 7 bases from V and 0 bases from J, with 16 bases in between. The CDR3 DNA follows: TGTGCCAGCCGCGCTCAGGGGCGAGCGAACACCGGGGAGCTGTTTTTT. Translated, it gives CASRAQGRANTGELFF.

V gene TRBV28 combines with J gene TRBJ2-7, with 9 bases lining up with TRBD1. The V gene's germline CDR1 is MDHEN and CDR2 SYDVKM. The CDR3 extends over 15 amino acids. V lost 4 bases, J lost 0 bases, and 4 bases stayed unmatched. The CDR3 loop reads CASSSGTGISYEQYF. CDR3 in DNA: TGTGCCAGCAGTTCCGGGACAGGGATCTCCTACGAGCAGTACTTC.

The rearrangement links TRBV4-1 to TRBJ2-1; D ambiguous. The CDR3 is made up of 15 amino acids. Germline lookup yields CDR1 MGHRA and CDR2 YSYEKL. The V end lost 1 base, the J end lost 4 bases, and 11 bases lay between the germline ends. The CDR3 bases are TGCGCCAGCAGCCAAGGTGACAAGGATTACAATGAGCAGTTCTTC. This translates into CASSQGDKDYNEQFF.

The chain couples TRBV12-3 or TRBV12-4 to TRBJ2-7; D not certain. Trimming removed 7 bases at V and 4 bases at J, with 8 bases between. The CDR3 spans 11 residues. CDR3: CASIARYEQYF. Here the CDR3 DNA reads TGTGCCAGCATCGCCAGGTACGAGCAGTACTTC.

The gene calls are TRBV29-1 and TRBJ1-2; D is uncertain. The CDR3 contains 11 residues. Trimming stripped 5 bases from V and 4 bases from J, with 8 bases between. CDR1 SQVTM and CDR2 ANQGSEA come from the germline V gene. CDR3 bases: TGCAGCGTTTCCGGCGCCTATGGCTACACCTTC. It codes for CSVSGAYGYTF.

V is TRBV5-6 and J is TRBJ2-4, with a weak D call TRBD1 (7 bases). Trimming took off 4 bases at V and 6 bases at J, with 14 bases between the two ends. Germline V gives CDR1 SGHDT, CDR2 YYEEEE. The CDR3 has 14 amino acids. The CDR3 coding sequence is TGTGCCAGCAGCCAGGGGGACTCCCGAAACATTCAGTACTTC. Encoded protein: CASSQGDSRNIQYF.

The table lists this clonotype with a count of one. The V gene is TRBV7-6, the J gene TRBJ2-1; D could derive from TRBD1 or TRBD2 (6 bases each). The CDR3 runs to 12 residues. Germline V CDR1 and CDR2: SGHVS, FNYEAQ. The V end was cut by 2 bases, the J end by 8 bases, with 7 bases between. The CDR3 sequence is CASSLRGDEQFF. Written as DNA, the CDR3 is TGTGCCAGCAGCTTAAGGGGGGATGAGCAGTTCTTC.

This chain links TRBV7-9 with TRBJ1-5; TRBD1 matches at 8 bases. The length of the CDR3 is 16 residues. CDR1 and CDR2 (germline): SEHNR, FQNEAQ (reference sequence). Losses at the gene ends were 2 bases for V and 9 bases for J; bases not matched to a gene: 12. In nucleotides, the CDR3 is TGTGCCAGCAGCTTAAGGCTCGGACAGGGAGAATCGCCCCAGCATTTT. Translated: CASSLRLGQGESPQHF. The full variable domain, with the rest looked up from reference TRBV7-9 and TRBJ1-5, is DTGVSQNPRHKITKRGQNVTFRCDPISEHNRLYWYRQTLGQGPEFLTYFQNEAQLEKSRLLSDRFSAERPKGSFSTLEIQRTEQGDSAMYLCASSLRLGQGESPQHFGDGTRLSIL.

This rearrangement joins TRBV11-2 to TRBJ1-1; a weak D match, TRBD1 (6 bases). The CDR3 runs 15 residues. Germline assignment: CDR1 SGHAT and CDR2 FQNNGV. Deletions cut 1 base from V and 1 base from J, with 10 bases between. The CDR3 DNA reads TGTGCCAGCAGCTTAGGGCAGGGGTGGAACACTGAAGCTTTCTTT. This sequence encodes CASSLGQGWNTEAFF.

The V call is TRBV29-1, the J call TRBJ2-7; weak D call: TRBD1 (6 bases). CDR1 is SQVTM, CDR2 ANQGSEA, per germline. The length of the CDR3 is 12 residues. V shed 6 bases and J shed 5 bases, with 14 bases lying between them. CDR3 nucleotide sequence: TGCAGCGTCCGGGACACCCTCCACGAGCAGTACGTC. Its protein is CSVRDTLHEQYV.

The chain recombines TRBV6-5 with TRBJ2-1; TRBD1 is a possible D gene (5 bases). The germline CDR1 and CDR2 sequences are MNHEY and SVGAGI. Trimming left V 3 bases short and J 3 bases short, with 15 bases between. The CDR3 runs 16 residues. CDR3 protein: CASSYDETVIYNEQFF. The DNA of the CDR3 is TGTGCCAGCAGTTATGACGAGACAGTTATCTACAATGAGCAGTTCTTC.

The chain uses TRBV27 and TRBJ2-7, with TRBD1 as a possible D gene (6 bases). This CDR3 contains 16 residues. The germline V gene has CDR1 MNHEY and CDR2 SMNVEV (reference sequence). The V end lost 2 bases, the J end lost 0 bases, and 14 bases lay between the germline ends. CDR3 sequence (DNA): TGTGCCAGCAGTTTACAGGGACAAAGTCCCTCCTACGAGCAGTACGTC. Translated, it gives CASSLQGQSPSYEQYV.

V usage is TRBV28 and J usage is TRBJ1-1; no reliable D call. The CDR3 length is 15 residues. Trimming left V 4 bases short and J 0 bases short, with 12 bases between. The germline V gene encodes CDR1 MDHEN and CDR2 SYDVKM. CDR3 in amino acids: CASSSPNMMNTEAFF. The CDR3 region has the DNA TGTGCCAGCAGTTCTCCGAACATGATGAACACTGAAGCTTTCTTT. The whole variable domain, filled in from reference TRBV28 and TRBJ1-1, reads DVKVTQSSRYLVKRTGEKVFLECVQDMDHENMFWYRQDPGLGLRLIYFSYDVKMKEKGDIPEGYSVSREKKERFSLILESASTNQTSMYLCASSSPNMMNTEAFFGQGTRLTVV.

This clonotype has only one observation. The chain recombines TRBV15 with TRBJ1-1; TRBD1 might be the D (6 bases). CDR1 LNHNV and CDR2 YYDKDF come from the germline V gene (reference sequence). V lost 5 bases to trimming and J lost 5 bases, with 15 bases between them. The CDR3 consists of 14 residues. As DNA, the CDR3 is TGTGCCACCAGCCGCAACAGGGAGGTAACTGAAGCTTTCTTT. Translation: CATSRNREVTEAFF.

J is TRBJ1-5 and V is TRBV4-1; D unclear. This CDR3 is 14 amino acids long. CDR1 MGHRA and CDR2 YSYEKL come from the germline V gene. Trimming took 11 bases from V and 0 from J, leaving 14 bases between them. The CDR3 nucleotides read TGCGCCTCCGGCCTGACGTATAGCAATCAGCCCCAGCATTTT. As protein: CASGLTYSNQPQHF.

CDR3: CASSPDRAATGELFF. CDR3 sequence (DNA): TGTGCCAGCAGCCCGGACAGGGCAGCTACCGGGGAGCTGTTTTTT. This sequence joins TRBV7-8 and TRBJ2-2; TRBD1 agrees at 8 bases. The CDR3 length is 15 residues. CDR1 is SGHVS and CDR2 is FQNEAQ in the germline V gene. V lost 5 bases and J lost 5; bases outside the gene matches: 7.

The chain couples TRBV6-2 or TRBV6-3 to TRBJ2-3; the match to TRBD1 covers 7 bases. The CDR3 has 15 residues. CDR1 and CDR2 (germline): MNHEY, SVGEGT. With V trimmed by 4 bases and J by 2 bases, 6 bases remained unmatched. CDR3 DNA sequence: TGTGCCAGCAGTTGGGACAGACCAACCACAGATACGCAGTATTTT. Its protein product is CASSWDRPTTDTQYF.

V and J are TRBV7-9 and TRBJ2-3; D not resolved. Germline loops: CDR1 SEHNR, CDR2 FQNEAQ (reference sequence). The CDR3 has 13 residues. Deletions cut 6 bases from V and 2 bases from J, with 9 bases between. Here the CDR3 reads CASRDPHTDTQYF. DNA of the CDR3: TGTGCCAGCAGGGACCCCCACACAGATACGCAGTATTTT.

The V gene is TRBV29-1, the J gene TRBJ2-2; TRBD1 agrees at 8 bases. Per germline, CDR1 SQVTM and CDR2 ANQGSEA. The CDR3 sequence is 12 residues long. The junction had 4 bases not matched to a gene; V was cut back by 8 bases and J by 5 bases. The CDR3 region is CSLDRGTGELFF. For the CDR3, the DNA is TGCAGCTTAGACAGGGGTACCGGGGAGCTGTTTTTT.

The chain carries TRBV5-1 and TRBJ1-2; D possibly corresponds to TRBD1 (5 bases). The V end lost 2 bases, the J end lost 0 bases, and 8 bases lay between the germline ends. The CDR3 is 14 residues long. CDR1 is SGHRS, CDR2 YFSETQ, per germline. CDR3 loop: CASSFQGPNYGYTF. CDR3 DNA sequence: TGCGCCAGCAGCTTTCAGGGACCTAACTATGGCTACACCTTC.

V usage is TRBV20-1 and J usage is TRBJ2-5, with unresolved D. Germline V gives CDR1 DFQATT, CDR2 SNEGSKA (reference sequence). There are 14 residues in the CDR3. The ends were cut back, 2 bases at V and 1 base at J, with 11 bases in the middle. CDR3 nucleotide sequence: TGCAGTGCTAGAACTTTGAACAGCCAAGAGACCCAGTACTTC. This sequence encodes CSARTLNSQETQYF.

V is TRBV29-1 and J is TRBJ2-1; D unclear. Germline V lookup: CDR1 SQVTM, CDR2 ANQGSEA. CDR3 length: 13 amino acids. V was clipped by 1 base and J by 4 bases, with 8 bases between them. CDR3 sequence: CSVEVGQYNEQFF. CDR3 DNA sequence: TGCAGCGTTGAAGTAGGTCAATACAATGAGCAGTTCTTC.

The rearrangement uses TRBV2 and TRBJ2-2; D is ambiguous. The germline V gene encodes CDR1 SNHLY and CDR2 FYNNEI. The V end was cut by 4 bases, the J end by 0 bases, with 15 bases between. This CDR3 region has 17 residues. CDR3 nucleotides: TGTGCCAGCAGTGGGGGTTTACCAGACTCGAACACCGGGGAGCTGTTTTTT. This codes for CASSGGLPDSNTGELFF.

This clonotype turned up a few times. The gene calls are TRBV3-1 and TRBJ2-7, with D possibly matching TRBD1 (6 bases). CDR1 and CDR2 (germline): LGHDT, YNNKEL (reference sequence). This CDR3 has 15 amino acids. Trimming shortened V by 4 bases and J by 9 bases, and 22 bases separated the two germline ends. CDR3 amino acids: CASSRRQAGLRGQYF. In nucleotides, the CDR3 is TGTGCCAGCAGCCGCCGACAGGCTGGTCTACGAGGGCAGTACTTC.